The rows below give T cell receptor beta chains drawn from one sample of a study of blood T cells in healthy people across ages. TCRdb ran MiXCR on the 5' RACE reads and lists one entry per CDR3 protein. The data show about 840,000 distinct CDR3 sequences, with about 29% seen just once and about 9.4% held by the top ten. Another study also made use of these data, one on T cells of mothers and their children.

Sequencing used blood. Receptors originate from a woman aged 40 to 50 in good health. Both conserved end residues are part of each CDR3. Fields, in order: D gene, J gene, V gene, clone size, CDR3 protein, CDR3 DNA. D genes are given only for firm matches. A row's size may be missing; if present it is once, few, many or a size class.

d_gene: -
j_gene: TRBJ1-1
v_gene: TRBV4-2
abundance: few
CDR3aa: CASSQDAGIGDTEAFF
CDR3nt: TGTGCCAGCAGCCAAGATGCAGGGATTGGAGACACTGAAGCTTTCTTT

d_gene: -
j_gene: TRBJ1-2
v_gene: TRBV18
abundance: few
CDR3aa: CASSPIQESNYGYTF
CDR3nt: TGTGCCAGCTCACCAATACAGGAGTCTAACTATGGCTACACCTTC

d_gene: TRBD2
j_gene: TRBJ2-5
v_gene: TRBV7-2
abundance: -
CDR3aa: CASSPPGLAGGPETQYF
CDR3nt: TGTGCCAGCAGCCCCCCCGGACTAGCGGGGGGGCCTGAGACCCAGTACTTC

d_gene: -
j_gene: TRBJ2-5
v_gene: TRBV4-2
abundance: few
CDR3aa: CASSQGSQETQYF
CDR3nt: TGTGCCAGCAGCCAGGGCTCACAAGAGACCCAGTACTTC

d_gene: -
j_gene: TRBJ2-5
v_gene: TRBV5-6
abundance: few
CDR3aa: CASSLRGAKETQYF
CDR3nt: TGTGCCAGCAGCTTGCGGGGGGCTAAAGAGACCCAGTACTTC

d_gene: TRBD1
j_gene: TRBJ1-6
v_gene: TRBV7-2
abundance: -
CDR3aa: CASSAGQYNLPLHF
CDR3nt: TGTGCCAGCAGCGCGGGACAGTATAATTTACCCCTCCACTTT

d_gene: -
j_gene: TRBJ1-5
v_gene: TRBV30
abundance: -
CDR3aa: CAWSTPPQTRSLDQPQHF
CDR3nt: TGTGCCTGGAGCACGCCTCCTCAGACCCGGTCCCTGGATCAGCCCCAGCATTTT

d_gene: -
j_gene: TRBJ1-1
v_gene: TRBV29-1
abundance: -
CDR3aa: CSVGQVSNTEAFF
CDR3nt: TGCAGCGTTGGACAGGTGTCGAACACTGAAGCTTTCTTT

d_gene: -
j_gene: TRBJ2-6
v_gene: TRBV12-3/TRBV12-4
abundance: -
CDR3aa: CASTKLPGANALTF
CDR3nt: TGTGCCAGCACCAAGCTGCCCGGGGCCAACGCCCTGACTTTC

d_gene: -
j_gene: TRBJ1-1
v_gene: TRBV30
abundance: -
CDR3aa: CAWEFSAEAFF
CDR3nt: TGTGCCTGGGAATTTAGCGCTGAAGCTTTCTTT

d_gene: TRBD1
j_gene: TRBJ2-1
v_gene: TRBV7-9
abundance: few
CDR3aa: CASIHNTGGRSEQFF
CDR3nt: TGTGCCAGCATCCACAACACAGGGGGCCGAAGTGAGCAGTTCTTC

d_gene: -
j_gene: TRBJ1-1
v_gene: TRBV20-1
abundance: few
CDR3aa: CSAFLPDEDTEAFF
CDR3nt: TGCAGTGCTTTCCTACCGGATGAGGACACTGAAGCTTTCTTT

d_gene: -
j_gene: TRBJ1-4
v_gene: TRBV7-6
abundance: few
CDR3aa: CASSSQSRQANEKLFF
CDR3nt: TGTGCCAGCAGCTCTCAATCCCGACAGGCTAATGAAAAACTGTTTTTT

d_gene: -
j_gene: TRBJ2-3
v_gene: TRBV11-2
abundance: many
CDR3aa: CASSLGNRAGTDTQYF
CDR3nt: TGTGCCAGCAGCTTAGGAAACAGGGCAGGCACAGATACGCAGTATTTT

d_gene: -
j_gene: TRBJ1-2
v_gene: TRBV29-1
abundance: few
CDR3aa: CSVEAQGTNYGYTF
CDR3nt: TGCAGCGTTGAAGCCCAGGGGACTAACTATGGCTACACCTTC

d_gene: -
j_gene: TRBJ2-2
v_gene: TRBV29-1
abundance: -
CDR3aa: CSALLGAGELFF
CDR3nt: TGCAGCGCCCTATTAGGTGCGGGGGAGCTGTTTTTT

d_gene: -
j_gene: TRBJ2-5
v_gene: TRBV12-3/TRBV12-4
abundance: few
CDR3aa: CASSSHEQETQYF
CDR3nt: TGTGCCAGCAGTTCCCATGAACAAGAGACCCAGTACTTC

d_gene: -
j_gene: TRBJ2-7
v_gene: TRBV28
abundance: few
CDR3aa: CASSPPQGKERAYEQYF
CDR3nt: TGTGCCAGCAGTCCTCCCCAGGGAAAGGAACGGGCCTACGAGCAGTACTTC

d_gene: -
j_gene: TRBJ2-2
v_gene: TRBV28
abundance: few
CDR3aa: CASSLVGANTGELFF
CDR3nt: TGTGCCAGCAGTTTGGTAGGGGCGAACACCGGGGAGCTGTTTTTT

d_gene: -
j_gene: TRBJ1-1
v_gene: TRBV7-9
abundance: -
CDR3aa: CASSLGFGLPTEAFF
CDR3nt: TGTGCCAGCAGCTTAGGTTTCGGACTACCCACTGAAGCTTTCTTT

d_gene: -
j_gene: TRBJ1-1
v_gene: TRBV30
abundance: -
CDR3aa: CAWRGLNTEAFF
CDR3nt: TGTGCCTGGAGAGGGCTGAACACTGAAGCTTTCTTT

d_gene: TRBD1
j_gene: TRBJ1-2
v_gene: TRBV20-1
abundance: few
CDR3aa: CSAPGQGEYGYTF
CDR3nt: TGCAGTGCTCCAGGACAGGGCGAGTATGGCTACACCTTC

d_gene: -
j_gene: TRBJ2-7
v_gene: TRBV5-1
abundance: many
CDR3aa: CASRLEGGYEQYF
CDR3nt: TGCGCCAGCAGGCTAGAAGGGGGCTACGAGCAGTACTTC

d_gene: -
j_gene: TRBJ1-6
v_gene: TRBV20-1
abundance: -
CDR3aa: CSASRNNSPLHF
CDR3nt: TGCAGTGCTAGCAGAAATAATTCACCCCTCCACTTT

d_gene: TRBD2
j_gene: TRBJ2-7
v_gene: TRBV12-3/TRBV12-4
abundance: few
CDR3aa: CASSFSSGGYYEQYF
CDR3nt: TGTGCCAGCAGTTTTTCGAGCGGGGGGTACTACGAGCAGTACTTC